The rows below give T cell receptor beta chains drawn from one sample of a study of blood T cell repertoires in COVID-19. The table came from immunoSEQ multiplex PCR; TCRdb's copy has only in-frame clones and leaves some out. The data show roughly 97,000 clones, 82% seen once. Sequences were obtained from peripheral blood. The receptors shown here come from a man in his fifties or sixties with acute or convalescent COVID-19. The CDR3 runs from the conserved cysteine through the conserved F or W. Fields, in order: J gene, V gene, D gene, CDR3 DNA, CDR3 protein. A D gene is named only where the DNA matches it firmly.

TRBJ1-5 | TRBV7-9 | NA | TGTGCCAGCAGCTTCGGACAGTACAATCAGCCCCAGCATTTT | CASSFGQYNQPQHF
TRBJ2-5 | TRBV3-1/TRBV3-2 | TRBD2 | TGTGCCAGCAGCTTTCGGACTAGCGGGAGAGCCACGGAGACCCAGTACTTC | CASSFRTSGRATETQYF
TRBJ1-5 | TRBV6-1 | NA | TGTGCCAGCAGTGAACTAGGGGTCGGGTCTGGTCAGCCCCAGCATTTT | CASSELGVGSGQPQHF
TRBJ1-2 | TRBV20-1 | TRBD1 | TGCAGTGCCAGGGACAGCGGCGGCTACACCTTC | CSARDSGGYTF
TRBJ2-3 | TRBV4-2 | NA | TGTGCCAGCAGCCAACCGGGGGAGGATACGCAGTATTTT | CASSQPGEDTQYF
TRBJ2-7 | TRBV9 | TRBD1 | TGTGCCAGCAGCGGAATAGACAGGGACCCCTCCGAGCAGTACTTC | CASSGIDRDPSEQYF
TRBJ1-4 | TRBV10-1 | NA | TGCGCCAGCAGCCCCGGCGAGGTTGGAGAAAAACTGTTTTTT | CASSPGEVGEKLFF
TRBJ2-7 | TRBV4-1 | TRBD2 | TGCGCCAGCAGCCAAGTTGGCGGGGGTGCCTACGAGCAGTACTTC | CASSQVGGGAYEQYF
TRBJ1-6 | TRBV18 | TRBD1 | TGTGCCAGCTCACTGGGACAGGGAAATTCACCCCTCCACTTT | CASSLGQGNSPLHF
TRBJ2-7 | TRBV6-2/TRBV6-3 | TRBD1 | TGTGCCAGCAGTAAGACAGGGAGCTACGAGCAGTACTTC | CASSKTGSYEQYF